A selection of T cell receptor beta chains follows, all from one sample in a study of PD-1 blockade in classical Hodgkin lymphoma. Profiled with immunoSEQ multiplex PCR; TCRdb holds only in-frame clones, not every one. The sample comprises some 39,000 clones, about nine tenths of which are singletons, and 8% to 10% rests with the top ten. Here the sequenced sample was peripheral blood mononuclear cells (PBMCs), taken at baseline. The receptors stem from a human donor with classical Hodgkin lymphoma. The CDR3 runs from the conserved cysteine through the conserved F or W. D genes are given only for firm matches. A clone size is listed for some rows: how often the clone was seen (once, few, many), or a class if it is expanded.

d_call clone_size j_call v_call cdr3_nt cdr3_aa
NA NA TRBJ1-5 TRBV2 TGTGCCAGCAGTTTTGGTGGCGGGTATAGCAATCAGCCCCAGCATTTT CASSFGGGYSNQPQHF
NA once TRBJ2-5 TRBV29-1 TGCAGCGCAGGTGGAGAGACCCAGTACTTC CSAGGETQYF
NA NA TRBJ1-2 TRBV6-1 TGTGCCAGCAGTGGAAGAAAGGACGGCCTACATGGCTACACCTTC CASSGRKDGLHGYTF
TRBD1 NA TRBJ2-3 TRBV27 TGTGCCAGCAGTCCGGGACAGGGGCACCAAAGCACAGATACGCAGTATTTT CASSPGQGHQSTDTQYF
TRBD2 few TRBJ2-2 TRBV7-8 TGTGCCAGCAGCTTAGCGCGGCCTAGCGGGAAGCGGGGGGAGCTGTTTTTT CASSLARPSGKRGELFF
NA NA TRBJ1-1 TRBV2 TGTGCCAGCAGTCCGGGAGGGGGTCGAACTGAAGCTTTCTTT CASSPGGGRTEAFF
NA NA TRBJ2-7 TRBV2 TGTGCCAGCAGCCTAGAGGGGAACTCCTACGAGCAGTACTTC CASSLEGNSYEQYF
NA NA TRBJ1-2 TRBV2 TGTGCCAGCAGTGAAGAGGCGTTGCTCTATGGCTACACCTTC CASSEEALLYGYTF
NA NA TRBJ2-7 TRBV21-1 TGTGCCAGCAGCAAAGATTCCAGGGGCGACGACGAGCAGTACTTC CASSKDSRGDDEQYF
NA NA TRBJ2-5 TRBV28 TGTGCCAGCAGTTTTTCCAGGGCTCAAGAGACCCAGTACTTC CASSFSRAQETQYF
TRBD1 NA TRBJ1-4 TRBV5-1 TGCGCCAGCAGCGTTGGACAGGTTGTAGGGGAAAAACTGTTTTTT CASSVGQVVGEKLFF
NA NA TRBJ1-3 TRBV9 TGTGCCAGCAGCCCCACAGGGTCATCTTCTGGAAACACCATATATTTT CASSPTGSSSGNTIYF
NA few TRBJ1-1 TRBV4-1 TGCGCCAGCAAGTACGCCGTAGGAAACACTGAAGCTTTCTTT CASKYAVGNTEAFF
NA once TRBJ2-2 TRBV29-1 TGCAGCGTTACCGGGGGCGGCACCGGGGAGCTGTTTTTT CSVTGGGTGELFF
TRBD2 NA TRBJ2-7 TRBV7-2 TGTGCCAGCAGCTTAGGGTTTCTAGCGGGGGGGCGATACTCCTACGAGCAGTACTTC CASSLGFLAGGRYSYEQYF
NA NA TRBJ2-3 TRBV6-5 TGTGCCAGCAGTACGGGTAGGACAGATACGCAGTATTTT CASSTGRTDTQYF
NA NA TRBJ2-7 TRBV25-1 TGTGCCAGCAGTGGTGCATTAAAGGAGTACTTC CASSGALKEYF
NA once TRBJ2-1 TRBV7-9 TGTGCCAGCAGCGCTGTGATGGAAGAGAATGAGCAGTTCTTC CASSAVMEENEQFF
NA NA TRBJ2-7 TRBV6-5 TGTGCCAGCAGCCCCGACAGATACGAGCAGTACTTC CASSPDRYEQYF
TRBD2 NA TRBJ2-5 TRBV27 TGTGCCAGCAGTTTAACCCAGCGGGGGCGGGAGACCCAGTACTTC CASSLTQRGRETQYF
NA NA TRBJ2-2 TRBV28 TGTGCCAGCACTCGAATGTCCGGCCACACCGGGGAGCTGTTTTTT CASTRMSGHTGELFF
TRBD2 NA TRBJ2-3 TRBV15 TGTGCCACCGCTAGCGGGAGGGTTTCAGATACGCAGTATTTT CATASGRVSDTQYF
NA NA TRBJ2-5 TRBV5-1 TGCGCCAGCAGCTTGGGTGACAGTCAAGAGACCCAGTACTTC CASSLGDSQETQYF
NA NA TRBJ2-5 TRBV5-4 TGTGCCAGCAGCTTGGATCAGGGAAGGGCAGAGACCCAGTACTTC CASSLDQGRAETQYF
TRBD1 NA TRBJ2-1 TRBV27 TGTGCCAGCACAATAAGACAGGGATGTCATGAGCAGTTCTTC CASTIRQGCHEQFF
TRBD1 NA TRBJ2-7 TRBV29-1 TGCAGCGTTGAAGATCAGGGGGAGTCCTACGAGCAGTACTTC CSVEDQGESYEQYF
NA NA TRBJ2-2 TRBV5-6 TGTGCCAGCAGCTCCGCCCTGGGGGGGCGGAACACCGGGGAGCTGTTTTTT CASSSALGGRNTGELFF
TRBD2 NA TRBJ2-7 TRBV19 TGTGCCAGTAGTGGAACGGGACTAGCGGGACGGTACGAGCAGTACTTC CASSGTGLAGRYEQYF
NA NA TRBJ1-5 TRBV6-5 TGTGCCAGCAGTTACTCGACATTGGATCAGCCCCAGCATTTT CASSYSTLDQPQHF
NA few TRBJ1-5 TRBV19 TGTGCCAGTAGTGGTCTGAATCAGCCCCAGCATTTT CASSGLNQPQHF
NA once TRBJ2-7 TRBV6-1 TGTGCCAGCAGTGAGAGGGGGGAGGGAAGCTCCTACGAGCAGTACTTC CASSERGEGSSYEQYF
TRBD2 NA TRBJ2-3 TRBV13 TGTGCCAGCAGCTTAGGCGGCCCCTCCGGACTAGCGGGAGTAACAGATACGCAGTATTTT CASSLGGPSGLAGVTDTQYF
NA NA TRBJ2-1 TRBV27 TGTGCCAGCAGTTTGGCGGAGCTTATTAACAATGAGCAGTTCTTC CASSLAELINNEQFF
TRBD1 NA TRBJ1-2 TRBV2 TGTGCCAGCAGAGAGGCCGGGACAGGGTATGGCTACACCTTC CASREAGTGYGYTF
NA few TRBJ1-5 TRBV15 TGTGCCACCAGCAGACAGGGAAGGGGACAGCCCCAGCATTTT CATSRQGRGQPQHF
TRBD2 NA TRBJ2-2 TRBV11-1 TGTGCCAGCAGCCTAGCGGGAAGAGGCACCGGGGAGCTGTTTTTT CASSLAGRGTGELFF
NA NA TRBJ1-3 TRBV2 TGTGCCAGCAGTGAAATGCAGGCCTCTGGAAACACCATATATTTT CASSEMQASGNTIYF
TRBD2 few TRBJ2-1 TRBV5-1 TGCGCCAGCAGCTTGGGGGCTAGCGGGAGCGATGAGCAGTTCTTC CASSLGASGSDEQFF
TRBD1 few TRBJ2-6 TRBV2 TGTGCCACGCGCAAAATCGACAGGGCGCAGATCTCTGGGGCCAACGTCCTGACTTTC CATRKIDRAQISGANVLTF
TRBD2 NA TRBJ2-5 TRBV6-1 TGTGCCAGCAGTGAAGCTAGCGGGGGGATACAAGAGACCCAGTACTTC CASSEASGGIQETQYF
TRBD1 few TRBJ1-5 TRBV5-1 TGCGCCAGCAGCTATCTTGCGGACAGGACAAACGCTCAGCCCCAGCATTTT CASSYLADRTNAQPQHF
NA NA TRBJ1-3 TRBV25-1 TGTGCCAGCAGTGAATACCGTACTGGAAACACCATATATTTT CASSEYRTGNTIYF
TRBD2 NA TRBJ2-2 TRBV5-4 TGTGCCAGCAGCCCCAGGAGCGGGGGGTCTCGCGGGGAGCTGTTTTTT CASSPRSGGSRGELFF
NA NA TRBJ2-5 TRBV5-6 TGTGCCAGCAGATCTGCCGGGAGAAATAAAGAGACCCAGTACTTC CASRSAGRNKETQYF
NA NA TRBJ1-2 TRBV4-1 TGCGCCAGCAGCCAAAGGGGGGGAGTTCCTAACTATGGCTACACCTTC CASSQRGGVPNYGYTF
NA NA TRBJ2-3 TRBV7-9 TGTGCCAGCAGCTTAGCGTATGTAGATACGCAGTATTTT CASSLAYVDTQYF
NA NA TRBJ2-1 TRBV5-1 TGCGCCAGCAGCTTTTCCGAGGCACAGAGCAATGAGCAGTTCTTC CASSFSEAQSNEQFF
NA NA TRBJ2-7 TRBV7-2 TGTGCCAGCAGCGGGGGGACCTACGAGCAGTACTTC CASSGGTYEQYF
NA NA TRBJ2-7 TRBV28 TGTGCCAGCAAGTCGAGGGCGGGAAGCTCCTACGAGCAGTACTTC CASKSRAGSSYEQYF
NA NA TRBJ2-7 TRBV7-3 TGTGCCAGCAGCTTAACTGGTTTGGGAACCTACGAGCAGTACTTC CASSLTGLGTYEQYF